This T cell receptor beta chain was documented in a study of read filtering for tumor transcriptome and immune sequencing (dated by TCRdb to 2020 to 2022). With regard to the full study: Of the patients in the cohort, some 17 were male and roughly 13 were female, and their mean age was about 70 years, with a range of about 45 to 85. After DNase treatment, whole-transcriptome libraries were prepared using the TruSeq RNA Access Library Prep Kit. Using the same bone marrow samples, the study compared TCR repertoires obtained by targeted immune repertoire sequencing with those obtained by bulk whole-transcriptome sequencing. By revised international staging, 8 patients were R-ISS I, fewer than 20 were R-ISS II and more than five were R-ISS III. TCR-region mapped reads per sample ranged from about 4.05 to 11 million with IR-seq versus only roughly 85 to 1,300 with RNA-seq. A main aim was a read-filtering strategy for immune repertoire data, specifically whether clonotypes supported by a single read should be removed.

This clonotype has at least ten counts. Its antigen specificity is not known. No much larger clone is present one base from it, and per-base qualities are unavailable. The full study reports these points: The sorted CD138-negative fraction was not purified T cells but a mixed bone marrow immune population. Compared with RNA-seq, IR-seq captured clonotypes at much higher depth and more reliably, and a smaller IR-seq throughput was enough to identify most shared clonotypes. Removing single-read clonotypes increased the correlation between IR-seq and RNA-seq shared clonotype proportions. Single-read clonotypes made up about four fifths of clonotypes but about 3.6% of total reads in IR-seq, and over 65% of clonotypes and 44.6% of reads in RNA-seq.

Bone marrow was sampled from every patient at the time of active disease. Isolation of bone marrow mononuclear cells was performed by Ficoll-Hypaque density gradient centrifugation. To remove myeloma plasma cells, the cells were labeled with CD138 magnetic microbeads on a MACS separator, and CD138-negative cells were then collected by negative selection. The purity of the isolated cells was checked by flow cytometry with CD138 antibodies on an Attune NxT. TRIzol reagent was used to extract total RNA, and a NanoDrop spectrophotometer was used to quantify the extracted RNA. Paired RNA-seq and IR-seq were performed on each patient's CD138-negative bone marrow sample. Reading the germline V gene gives CDR1 SGHRS and CDR2 YFSETQ. The junction carries 14 bases between V and J, which are trimmed by 3 bases and 4 bases respectively. Spanning cysteine to phenylalanine, the CDR3 consists of 14 amino acids. Only the CDR3 part of the read is kept: 42 bases, read in frame from the first base.

Starting from 350 to 500 ng RNA, TCR libraries were constructed with the Immunoverse kit using molecular barcoded adaptors that cover the alpha/delta and beta/gamma chains. TCR library preparation used the same RNA that was used for transcriptome sequencing. Sequencing of the TCR libraries was done on an Illumina HiSeq 4000 with 2 x 150 cycles. On the study's bioinformatics: With MiXCR, TCR reads were aligned to human V, D, J and C references and assembled into CDR3 clonotypes, with quality filtering and error correction included. The tcR package in R was used to analyze clonotype counts and gene usage diversity. Raw mapping reads were checked after the RNA-seq reads had been mapped by STAR aligner version 2.5.3a onto the human GRCh37 genome. To test how sequencing depth affects detected clonotypes, IR-seq fastq files were randomly downsampled with Seqtk 1.3. The public reads were quality trimmed at Q25 with fastp and then assembled into clones with MiXCR by TCRdb, keeping productive beta chains. All rows with the same CDR3 protein become a single entry with the most common DNA and genes. The V and J calls follow TCRdb's processing rather than the paper's. Within this sample are tens of thousands of distinct CDR3 sequences, with approximately 21% of them counted one time only. About an eighth of the sample comes from the top ten.

The sample comprised a population of CD138-negative cells sorted from bone marrow. Explained via the paper, the cell subset or site label denotes: bone marrow mononuclear cells depleted of CD138+ plasma/myeloma cells by negative magnetic selection. The sequence came from a donor at least 40 years old with multiple myeloma. The chain links TRBV5-1 with TRBJ2-7; the D segment could be TRBD1, given 6 matching bases. The DNA sequence is as follows: TGCGCCAGCAGCTCATCCGGGACAACGTACGAGCAGTACTTC. The encoded protein is CASSSSGTTYEQYF.